The 32 T cell receptor beta chains in this list originate from one sample, sequenced in a study of T cell responses to AZD1222 COVID-19 vaccine. Profiling relied on immunoSEQ multiplex PCR, and the TCRdb table lists in-frame clones only, not all of them. The sample consists of nearly 90,000 clones, approximately 91% of them appearing once. The material was peripheral blood, obtained on day 0 of AZD1222 vaccination. The receptor source for this set is an adult in good health.

The V gene is TRBV19, the J gene TRBJ1-2; D might be TRBD1 (6 bases). The germline V and J ends were trimmed by 7 bases and 5 bases, with 17 bases remaining between them. Per germline, CDR1 LNHDA and CDR2 SQIVND (reference sequence). This CDR3 has 14 residues. The CDR3 DNA reads TGTGCCAGTACTCACACAGGGAATTCTTATGGCTACACCTTC. Translation gives CASTHTGNSYGYTF.

The V gene is TRBV3-1 (or the pseudogene TRBV3-2), the J gene TRBJ1-2, with TRBD1 matching 7 bases. This CDR3 is built from 16 residues. CDR1 and CDR2 from the germline V gene are LGHDT and YNNKEL (reference sequence). With 1 base clipped from V and 4 bases from J, the junction kept 9 bases outside the gene matches. CDR3 DNA: TGTGCCAGCAGCCAAGTCAAAGGGGGCGCTTCCTATGGCTACACCTTC. Its protein is CASSQVKGGASYGYTF.

This clone was counted between two and nine times. This chain connects TRBV28 to TRBJ1-6; 10 bases align to TRBD1. The CDR3 length is 16 residues. From germline, CDR1 is MDHEN and CDR2 SYDVKM. V was pared by 3 bases and J by 5 bases, with 4 bases of the junction left unmatched. The CDR3 DNA follows: TGTGCCAGCAGTTTTGGGACAGGGGTAGATAATTCACCCCTCCACTTT. Translation gives CASSFGTGVDNSPLHF.

The chain combines TRBV7-3 with TRBJ2-2; TRBD2 matches at 8 bases. CDR1 and CDR2 (germline): SGHTA, FQGTGA. The ends lost 4 bases at V and 1 base at J; junction bases unmatched: 2. This CDR3 is 15 amino acids long. The CDR3, as DNA: TGTGCCAGCAGCTCAAGCGGGAGGAACACCGGGGAGCTGTTTTTT. Protein sequence: CASSSSGRNTGELFF.

The gene calls are TRBV19 and TRBJ2-7; 8 bases are shared with TRBD1. The germline V gene encodes CDR1 LNHDA and CDR2 SQIVND (reference sequence). The CDR3 is 14 amino acids. With 7 bases clipped from V and 3 bases from J, the junction kept 8 bases outside the gene matches. The CDR3 DNA follows: TGTGCCAGTAATTCCGGGACAGGACACTACGAGCAGTACTTC. Encoded protein: CASNSGTGHYEQYF.

The chain couples TRBV7-2 to TRBJ2-5; D call uncertain. The CDR3 extends over 14 amino acids. Looked up from germline, CDR1 is SGHTA and CDR2 is FQGNSA. Trimming cost V 2 bases and J 3 bases, with 10 bases left between them. The CDR3: CASSLNKPKETQYF. CDR3 DNA sequence: TGTGCCAGCAGCTTAAATAAACCGAAAGAGACCCAGTACTTC.

This rearrangement joins TRBV5-8 to TRBJ1-3; 7 nucleotides align to TRBD1. The germline V gene encodes CDR1 SGHTS and CDR2 YDEGEE. V trimming: 4 bases; J trimming: 4 bases; junction bases outside the gene matches: 5. This CDR3 comprises 14 residues. CDR3 in amino acids: CASSPQGSGNTIYF. In DNA form, the CDR3 reads TGTGCCAGCAGCCCACAGGGGTCCGGAAACACCATATATTTT.

The chain recombines TRBV5-3 with TRBJ2-4; no definite D call. TRBV5-3 is sorted into the ORF group, with uncertain function. The CDR3 covers 14 residues. Trimming took 0 bases from V and 6 from J, leaving 10 bases between them. The CDR3 nucleotides are TGTGCCAGAAGCTTGGGGCTATACGGAAACATTCAGTACTTC. Protein product: CARSLGLYGNIQYF.

The V call is TRBV28, the J call TRBJ2-5, with 7 bases that match TRBD2. The CDR3 totals 14 residues. Germline trimming cut 5 bases from V and 5 bases from J; bases unmatched to any gene: 8. In germline, CDR1 is MDHEN, CDR2 SYDVKM. CDR3 region: CASSPPGGRETQYF. The CDR3 DNA sequence: TGTGCCAGCAGTCCTCCGGGGGGACGGGAGACCCAGTACTTC.

The chain employs TRBV28 and TRBJ1-5; D ambiguous. Germline V gene sequence: CDR1 MDHEN, CDR2 SYDVKM. CDR3 size: 15 residues. V lost 3 bases and J lost 0, with 9 bases in between. The CDR3 sequence: CASSFLIGSNQPQHF. The CDR3 DNA follows: TGTGCCAGCAGTTTCTTAATTGGTAGCAATCAGCCCCAGCATTTT.

The chain couples TRBV27 to TRBJ2-2; a weak D match, TRBD1 (5 bases). Germline loops: CDR1 MNHEY, CDR2 SMNVEV (reference sequence). V was trimmed by 2 bases and J by 4 bases, leaving 8 bases between them. The CDR3 runs to 14 residues. The CDR3 nucleotides are TGTGCCAGCAGTTTAAGACAGACCACCGGGGAGCTGTTTTTT. This codes for CASSLRQTTGELFF.

The chain couples TRBV9 to TRBJ2-3; 12 nucleotides match TRBD2. Germline CDR1 SGDLS, CDR2 YYNGEE. After removal of 2 bases from V and 6 bases from J, the junction contained 7 bases not matched to a gene. This CDR3 spans 16 amino acids. DNA for the CDR3: TGTGCCAGCAGCGTTCTAGCGGGAGGGCCGGGGGATACGCAGTATTTT. Its protein is CASSVLAGGPGDTQYF.

This chain connects TRBV2 to TRBJ1-1; D possibly corresponds to TRBD1 (6 bases). CDR1 is SNHLY and CDR2 is FYNNEI in the germline V gene. V was clipped by 3 bases and J by 4 bases, with 12 bases between them. The CDR3 is 14 amino acids. The CDR3 DNA follows: TGTGCCAGCAGTGATCTTGGGGGCGGCACTGAAGCTTTCTTT. Its translation is CASSDLGGGTEAFF.

This chain connects TRBV5-6 to TRBJ1-2, with 9 positions matching TRBD1. Germline V gene lookup returns CDR1 SGHDT and CDR2 YYEEEE. The CDR3 is 12 residues long. V shed 2 bases, J shed 14 bases, and the junction held 7 bases outside the gene matches. CDR3 region: CASSFMGTGPTF. CDR3 bases: TGTGCCAGCAGCTTTATGGGGACAGGGCCTACCTTC.

The V and J genes are TRBV7-2 and TRBJ2-7; D unclear. The V gene's germline CDR1 is SGHTA and CDR2 FQGNSA. The CDR3 sequence is 11 residues long. V was shortened by 2 bases and J by 5 bases, with 4 bases between the two germline ends. The CDR3 loop reads CASSLQNEQYF. The CDR3 DNA is TGTGCCAGCAGCTTACAGAACGAGCAGTACTTC.

The V gene is TRBV15, the J gene TRBJ1-1, with a tentative D call TRBD1 (5 bases). Trimming took 3 bases from V and 4 from J, leaving 9 bases between them. The germline V gene has CDR1 LNHNV and CDR2 YYDKDF (reference sequence). CDR3 length: 13 residues. The CDR3 is CATSREGTTEAFF. Written as DNA, the CDR3 is TGTGCCACCAGCAGGGAAGGGACCACTGAAGCTTTCTTT.

The chain couples TRBV5-1 to TRBJ2-7, with 9 nucleotides matching TRBD2. The CDR3 extends over 15 amino acids. In germline, CDR1 is SGHRS, CDR2 YFSETQ. The junction had 7 bases not matched to a gene; V was cut back by 0 bases and J by 6 bases. CDR3 residues: CASSLAPSGISEQYF. The DNA of the CDR3 is TGCGCCAGCAGCTTGGCCCCTAGCGGGATATCCGAGCAGTACTTC. Supplemented by reference TRBV5-1 and TRBJ2-7, the full variable domain reads KAGVTQTPRYLIKTRGQQVTLSCSPISGHRSVSWYQQTPGQGLQFLFEYFSETQRNKGNFPGRFSGRQFSNSRSEMNVSTLELGDSALYLCASSLAPSGISEQYFGPGTRLTVT.

The chain combines TRBV14 with TRBJ1-4, with no clear D. The CDR3 is 17 amino acids. V shed 3 bases and J shed 3 bases, with 17 bases lying between them. Per germline, CDR1 SGHDN and CDR2 FVKESK. CDR3 region: CASSHRSQRLPNEKLFF. For the CDR3, the DNA is TGTGCCAGCAGCCACCGATCCCAGCGGCTGCCTAATGAAAAACTGTTTTTT. The full variable domain, completed using reference TRBV14 and TRBJ1-4, is EAGVTQFPSHSVIEKGQTVTLRCDPISGHDNLYWYRRVMGKEIKFLLHFVKESKQDESGMPNNRFLAERTGGTYSTLKVQPAELEDSGVYFCASSHRSQRLPNEKLFFGSGTQLSVL.

The J gene is TRBJ2-7, the V gene TRBV11-3, with 8 bases fitting TRBD2. This CDR3 has 13 residues. V lost 7 bases, J lost 5 bases, and 7 bases stayed unmatched. Germline V CDR1 and CDR2: SGHNT, YENEEA. This CDR3 is CASKSGTSDEQYF. CDR3 nucleotides: TGTGCCAGCAAATCCGGGACTAGTGACGAGCAGTACTTC.

This clone has just a few counts. The rearrangement joins TRBV11-2 to TRBJ1-1, with 10 bases aligning to TRBD1. Trimming cost V 3 bases and J 7 bases; bases outside gene matches: 14. The CDR3 spans 17 residues. CDR1 and CDR2 (germline): SGHAT, FQNNGV. The CDR3 region has the DNA TGTGCCAGCAGCTTGGTCAGGGACAGGGGCCTCAGGGATGAAGCTTTCTTT. Protein sequence: CASSLVRDRGLRDEAFF.

The table lists this clone with a count of one. The J gene is TRBJ2-1, the V gene TRBV6-6; 9 bases agree with TRBD2. Germline V CDR1 and CDR2: MNHNY, SVGAGI (reference sequence). Germline trimming cut 5 bases from V and 4 bases from J; bases unmatched to any gene: 18. The CDR3 consists of 19 residues. CDR3: CASSPPAGRREGLYNEQFF. Here the CDR3 DNA reads TGTGCCAGCAGTCCCCCGGCGGGACGGCGGGAGGGCCTATACAATGAGCAGTTCTTC.

This chain connects TRBV6-5 to TRBJ1-1, with a weak D call TRBD1 (5 bases). The CDR3 spans 13 residues. Germline V CDR1 and CDR2: MNHEY, SVGAGI. Trimming shortened V by 4 bases and J by 1 base, and 7 bases separated the two germline ends. CDR3 DNA: TGTGCCAGCAGTTTAGACAGGAACACTGAAGCTTTCTTT. It translates to CASSLDRNTEAFF.

The chain uses TRBV12-3 or TRBV12-4 and TRBJ1-2, with 7 bases fitting TRBD1. This CDR3 comprises 13 residues. V was pared by 6 bases and J by 8 bases, with 9 bases of the junction left unmatched. CDR3 coding DNA: TGTGCCAGCAGCGAGGGGGCGCCTTGGGGCTACACCTTC. It is translated as CASSEGAPWGYTF.

This clone has only one observation. The chain links TRBV7-3 to TRBJ2-1; D is ambiguous. The V gene's germline CDR1 is SGHTA and CDR2 FQGTGA. V gave up 2 bases and J gave up 0 bases, with 8 bases separating them. There are 15 residues in the CDR3. CDR3: CASSLVHNSYNEQFF. CDR3 DNA sequence: TGTGCCAGCAGCTTAGTTCACAACTCCTACAATGAGCAGTTCTTC.

This clone was counted a single time. The V gene is TRBV11-2, the J gene TRBJ1-2, with D unclear. Germline CDR1 reads SGHAT; CDR2 reads FQNNGV. The V end lost 5 bases, the J end lost 0 bases, and 16 bases lay between the germline ends. This CDR3 spans 16 amino acids. The CDR3 DNA is TGTGCCAGCAGCCCCCTGGGTACAGATACTAACTATGGCTACACCTTC. It translates to CASSPLGTDTNYGYTF.

The gene calls are TRBV7-3 and TRBJ2-5; 8 nucleotides line up with TRBD2. With 5 bases clipped from V and 7 bases from J, the junction kept 12 bases outside the gene matches. The length of the CDR3 is 15 residues. CDR1 and CDR2 (germline): SGHTA, FQGTGA. CDR3 sequence (DNA): TGTGCCAGCAGCCTTCAAGCGGGAGCGAGGGCGACCCAGTACTTC. This codes for CASSLQAGARATQYF.

The chain couples TRBV21-1 to TRBJ2-1. TRBV21-1 is tagged as a pseudogene. The CDR3 sequence is 16 residues long. The CDR3 loop is CASSNTLEPRYNEQFF. The CDR3 coding sequence is TGTGCCAGCAGTAATACGTTGGAACCTCGCTACAATGAGCAGTTCTTC.

The chain links TRBV2 to TRBJ1-1; TRBD1 might be the D (6 bases). The V end lost 5 bases, the J end lost 0 bases, and 10 bases lay between the germline ends. The germline V gene encodes CDR1 SNHLY and CDR2 FYNNEI. This CDR3 is 14 amino acids long. In DNA form, the CDR3 reads TGTGCCAGCAGTATAGGGGGGGTGAACACTGAAGCTTTCTTT. Protein sequence: CASSIGGVNTEAFF.

This clone showed up just once. The chain is built from TRBV24-1 and TRBJ1-2; 9 nucleotides align to TRBD1. Germline assignment: CDR1 KGHDR and CDR2 SFDVKD. The CDR3 extends over 13 amino acids. V was clipped by 12 bases and J by 5 bases; unmatched bases: 9. CDR3 residues: CASQGANSYGYTF. CDR3 bases: TGTGCCTCACAGGGGGCGAACTCTTATGGCTACACCTTC.

The chain has TRBV6-1 and TRBJ2-7; D gene uncertain. The V end was cut by 0 bases, the J end by 0 bases, with 6 bases between. Germline-derived CDR1 and CDR2 are MNHNS and SASEGT. The CDR3 is made up of 14 amino acids. This CDR3 is CASSEAGFSYEQYF. CDR3 nucleotides: TGTGCCAGCAGTGAAGCCGGGTTCTCCTACGAGCAGTACTTC.

The chain has TRBV27 and TRBJ1-1, with 7 positions matching TRBD1. The V gene's germline CDR1 is MNHEY and CDR2 SMNVEV (reference sequence). The CDR3 length is 14 residues. With 6 bases clipped from V and 5 bases from J, the junction kept 9 bases outside the gene matches. The CDR3 loop is CASSLYRGETEAFF. For the CDR3, the DNA is TGTGCCAGCAGCCTCTACAGGGGTGAAACTGAAGCTTTCTTT.

The gene calls are TRBV27 and TRBJ1-1; the D is unclear. Trimming left V 3 bases short and J 4 bases short, with 12 bases between. Germline CDR1 and CDR2: MNHEY and SMNVEV (reference sequence). The CDR3 is 14 residues long. This CDR3 is CASSLSPKTTEAFF. The CDR3, as DNA: TGTGCCAGCAGTTTGTCCCCGAAGACCACTGAAGCTTTCTTT.